This T cell receptor (beta chain) was retrieved from a study of blood T cells in healthy people across ages (dated by TCRdb to the mid-2010s). Concerning the study at large: In model experiments, template switching captured roughly one uniquely barcoded TCR beta cDNA molecule for every two T cells. Donors were grouped into four age groups: young (average approximately 16 years), middle-aged (less than 40), aged (roughly 62) and long-lived (around 82). Donors of different ages were randomly distributed across sequencing lanes to avoid experimental bias. For two donors (one aged 18 to 30 and one aged 80 or older), the study analyzed two additional independent replicas of 1 million unique cDNA reads from the same blood draw. Age-related changes in TCR beta repertoire diversity were measured in the study by deep sequencing normalized with unique cDNA molecular identifiers.

Points the paper makes about the study in general: The percentage of naive T cells measured by flow cytometry correlated strongly with observed TCR beta diversity. The long-lived group showed more naive CD4+ T cells, fewer expanded clones and increased TCR diversity than the aged group, suggesting age selection. Donor CMV infection status was unknown, potentially confounding age-related changes in expanded clonotypes. Observed TCR beta diversity per million T cells fell roughly linearly with age, and a significant reduction was already apparent by age roughly 40. Bulk unsorted PBMC profiling prevented conclusive comparison of naive and antigen-experienced compartments. Total diversity estimates from one million sequenced T cells were considered lower bounds and underestimates.

Libraries were prepared through 5' RACE. Sequencing was performed on an Illumina HiSeq 2500. The second PCR ran for roughly 7 to 12 cycles and used a J-beta primer mix along with a sample-barcoded 5' primer. A unique molecular identifier was introduced onto each TCR beta cDNA molecule by a template-switch 5' adaptor carrying 12 random nucleotides. At least 3 million CDR3-containing paired-end reads were obtained from each sample. The Mint cDNA synthesis kit, primed by a TRBC-specific oligonucleotide, was used to synthesize first-strand cDNA from all RNA. Following uracil-DNA glycosylase treatment, a first 18-cycle PCR with universal primers M1SS and BC2_uni_R was performed on all cDNA. In the source study's methods: Each sample was normalized by randomly selecting 1 million high-quality reads, each carrying a distinct molecular identifier. Reads sharing molecular identifiers were discarded rather than binned into consensus sequences. MiTCR, set to a Q25 quality threshold and the strictest error-elimination algorithm, was used for CDR3 identification, clonotype clustering and error correction. A nonparametric unseen species model with Euler transformation was used to estimate a lower bound on total TCR beta diversity. TCRdb reprocessed the public reads (quality trimming at Q25 with fastp, clone calling with MiXCR) and kept in-frame beta chains. Merged by CDR3 protein, the rows form single entries marked with the most common genes and DNA. These V and J calls rely on TCRdb rather than the paper's analysis. This sample comprises 1,300,000 or so distinct CDR3 sequences, 59% of them detected only once. The ten most abundant clones make up under 8.5% of the sample.

The donors were roughly 40 Caucasian individuals from Russia, aged roughly 6 to 90 years, who were systemically healthy. About 9.1 milliliters of peripheral blood were collected from each donor into EDTA-treated Vacutainer tubes. Ficoll-Paque density-gradient centrifugation was used to isolate PBMCs, with at least 7 million obtained per sample. Trizol reagent was used to extract total RNA from PBMCs, with at least 5 micrograms per sample. Naive CD45RAhigh/CD27high T cell percentages were measured by flow cytometry on a PBMC aliquot from every donor. The CDR3 measures 11 amino acids from cysteine to phenylalanine. Only the CDR3 portion is preserved as DNA: 33 bases, with reading frame beginning at the first base. In the case of this clonotype: Its antigen is not yet known. Qualities for individual bases were not recorded, and no much larger clone is one base off.

Here the chain combines TRBV12-3 or TRBV12-4 and TRBJ2-4, with no D gene named confidently. The J call may be mistaken, given a closer DNA end match to TRBJ2-5. This sequence originates from a man aged 18 to 30 in good health. The sequencing sample was made of blood. Here is the DNA: TGTGCCAGCAGTAAACTGGAGACCCAGTACTTC. This is translated as CASSKLETQYF.